This TCR beta chain emerged from a study of post-analysis software for immune sequencing data (dated by TCRdb to between 2015 and 2017). Broadly, across the study: Relapsing-remitting, secondary progressive and progressive-relapsing multiple sclerosis were recorded as disease courses, and subtype annotation was lacking for some patients. Patient repertoires were compared against around twelve previously published healthy control repertoires from donors aged about 6 to 26 years. A subset of samples was prepared in parallel using single-end sample barcoding, then pooled and co-amplified after Illumina adapter ligation. Broader findings and caveats from the paper: The multiple sclerosis patient group was slightly younger than the control group. Compared with controls, multiple sclerosis patients had significantly lower normalized Chao1 diversity, a finding suggesting substantial peripheral T-cell clonal expansion. Direct clustering with F measure revealed strong co-clustering of samples prepared in the same batch, which led to a batch-effect correction.

Library generation was performed with PCR. The sequencer listed for this sample is Illumina HiSeq 2500. To reduce PCR and sequencing biases, unique molecular identifiers were built into the TCR beta cDNA libraries. Per 1 to 10 million input T cells, some 500,000 cDNA molecules were obtained, such that each molecule approximated one T cell. The patient libraries were prepared and sequenced using the same protocol as the earlier healthy control dataset. Within a given batch, samples were prepared together, multiplexed and sequenced on the same HiSeq lane. The original pipeline was this. Raw barcoded reads were processed with MIGEC, discarding single-read molecular identifier groups before consensus assembly and CDR3 extraction. Clonotype tables were post-analysed with VDJtools, and diversity was normalized by down-sampling all datasets to the smallest sample size. Repertoire overlap clustering matched CDR3 amino acid but not nucleotide sequences to correct batch-related cross-sample contamination. The raw public reads went through TCRdb reprocessing: fastp at Q25, MiXCR clone calling, in-frame beta chains kept. Rows are unified per CDR3 protein, each entry keeping the most common DNA and genes. Clone size and V and J calls follow TCRdb, not the original study. Across this sample there are 800,000 to 950,000 distinct CDR3 sequences, with roughly 58% seen only once. The ten largest clones take up under 6% of the sample.

This clonotype was seen only a few times. Which antigen it targets is not known. No clone much larger than this one lies a single base away; base qualities are absent. To demonstrate the VDJtools post-analysis software, the study profiled TCR beta repertoires from the peripheral blood of around 13 young patients with multiple sclerosis. The patients with multiple sclerosis were children and adolescents between about 6 and 16 years of age. Material: blood. This sequence originates from a girl aged 5-17 years with multiple sclerosis.

The CDR3 has the sequence CASSIGLAGVNEQFF. The nucleotide sequence is TGCGCCAGCAGCATCGGACTAGCGGGTGTCAATGAGCAGTTCTTC. The chain couples TRBV5-1 to TRBJ2-1; 11 nucleotides in the junction match TRBD2. Germline trimming amounts to 4 bases on V and 6 bases on J, with 6 as the count of junction bases outside the gene matches. The CDR1 and CDR2 encoded by the germline V gene are SGHRS and YFSETQ. Counted from cysteine to phenylalanine, this CDR3 has 15 amino acids. Just CDR3 DNA is preserved here, 45 bases in frame from base 1.